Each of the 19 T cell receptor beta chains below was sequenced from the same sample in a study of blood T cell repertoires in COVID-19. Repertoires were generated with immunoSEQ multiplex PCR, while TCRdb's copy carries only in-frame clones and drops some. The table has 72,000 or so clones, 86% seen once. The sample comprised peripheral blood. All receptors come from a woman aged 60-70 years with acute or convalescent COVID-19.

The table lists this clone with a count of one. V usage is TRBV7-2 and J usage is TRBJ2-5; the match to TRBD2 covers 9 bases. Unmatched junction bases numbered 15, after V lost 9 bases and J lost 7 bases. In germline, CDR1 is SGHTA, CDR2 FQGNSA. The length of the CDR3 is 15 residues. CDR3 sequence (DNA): TGTGCCAGTACAAGGGCGGCGGGGGGGCCGGGGACCCAGTACTTC. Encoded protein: CASTRAAGGPGTQYF.

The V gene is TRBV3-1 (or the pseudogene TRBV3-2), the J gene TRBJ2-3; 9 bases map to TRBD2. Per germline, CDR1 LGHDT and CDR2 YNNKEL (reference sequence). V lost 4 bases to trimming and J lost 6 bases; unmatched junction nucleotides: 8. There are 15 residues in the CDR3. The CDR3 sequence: CASSRFAGGPDTQYF. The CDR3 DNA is TGTGCCAGCAGCCGATTTGCGGGGGGGCCTGATACGCAGTATTTT.

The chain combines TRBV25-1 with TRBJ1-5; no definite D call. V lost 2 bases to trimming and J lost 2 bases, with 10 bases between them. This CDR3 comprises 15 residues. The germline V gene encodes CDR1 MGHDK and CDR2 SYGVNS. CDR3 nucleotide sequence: TGTGCCAGCAGTGAAACGGGTCTGGGCAATCAGCCCCAGCATTTT. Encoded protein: CASSETGLGNQPQHF.

This chain's CDR3 is CASSQVIQETQYF. For the CDR3, the DNA is TGCGCCAGCAGCCAAGTTATCCAAGAGACCCAGTACTTC. V usage is TRBV4-1 and J usage is TRBJ2-5; D gene unclear. V dropped 1 base and J dropped 1 base, with 4 bases sitting between them. The CDR3 contains 13 residues. CDR1 is MGHRA and CDR2 is YSYEKL in the germline V gene.

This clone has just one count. As DNA, the CDR3 is TGTGCCAGCAGACCCGGGAATAACTATGGCTACACCTTC. This codes for CASRPGNNYGYTF. V and J are TRBV27 and TRBJ1-2; the D is unclear. This CDR3 has 13 residues. Germline V CDR1 and CDR2: MNHEY, SMNVEV (reference sequence). V was clipped by 6 bases and J by 1 base, with 9 bases between them.

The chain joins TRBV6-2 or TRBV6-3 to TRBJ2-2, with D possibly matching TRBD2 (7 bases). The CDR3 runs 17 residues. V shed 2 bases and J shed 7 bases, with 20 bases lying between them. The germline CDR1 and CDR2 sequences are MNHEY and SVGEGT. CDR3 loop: CASSYESSRGGSGELFF. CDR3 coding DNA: TGTGCCAGCAGTTACGAGTCGTCGAGGGGGGGCAGCGGGGAGCTGTTTTTT.

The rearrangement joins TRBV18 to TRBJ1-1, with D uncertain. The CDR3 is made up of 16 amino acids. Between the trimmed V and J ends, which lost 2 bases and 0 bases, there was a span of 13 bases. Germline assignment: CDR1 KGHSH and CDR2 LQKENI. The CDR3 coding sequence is TGTGCCAGCTCACCAGCGTCCAGTGAGGTGAACACTGAAGCTTTCTTT. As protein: CASSPASSEVNTEAFF.

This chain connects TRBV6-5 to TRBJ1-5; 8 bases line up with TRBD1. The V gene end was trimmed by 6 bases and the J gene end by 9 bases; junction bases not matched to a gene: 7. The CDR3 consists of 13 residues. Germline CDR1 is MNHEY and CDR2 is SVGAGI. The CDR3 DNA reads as TGTGCCAGCAGCCACAGGGGGGAGAGGCCCCAGCATTTT. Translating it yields CASSHRGERPQHF.

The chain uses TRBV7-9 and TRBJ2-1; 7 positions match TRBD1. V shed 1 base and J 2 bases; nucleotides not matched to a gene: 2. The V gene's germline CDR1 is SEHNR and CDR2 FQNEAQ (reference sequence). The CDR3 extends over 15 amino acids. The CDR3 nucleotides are TGTGCCAGCAGCTTAGACAGGGGCCCCTACAATGAGCAGTTCTTC. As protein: CASSLDRGPYNEQFF.

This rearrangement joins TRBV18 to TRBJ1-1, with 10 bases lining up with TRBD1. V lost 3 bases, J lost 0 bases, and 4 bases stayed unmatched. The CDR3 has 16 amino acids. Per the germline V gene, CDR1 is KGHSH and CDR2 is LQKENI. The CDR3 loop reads CASSPGTGELNTEAFF. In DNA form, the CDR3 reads TGTGCCAGCTCACCCGGGACAGGGGAATTGAACACTGAAGCTTTCTTT.

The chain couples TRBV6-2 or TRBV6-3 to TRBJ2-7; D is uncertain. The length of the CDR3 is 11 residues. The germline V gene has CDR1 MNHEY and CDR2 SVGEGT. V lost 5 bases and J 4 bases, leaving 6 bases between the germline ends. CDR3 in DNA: TGTGCCAGCAGTGATCTATACGAGCAGTACTTC. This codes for CASSDLYEQYF.

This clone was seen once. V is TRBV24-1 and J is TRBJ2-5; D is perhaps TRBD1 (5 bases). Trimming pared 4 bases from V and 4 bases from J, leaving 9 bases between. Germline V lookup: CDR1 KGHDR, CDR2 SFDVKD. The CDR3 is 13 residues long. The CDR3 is CATSEGARETQYF. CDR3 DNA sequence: TGTGCCACCAGTGAAGGGGCTCGAGAGACCCAGTACTTC.

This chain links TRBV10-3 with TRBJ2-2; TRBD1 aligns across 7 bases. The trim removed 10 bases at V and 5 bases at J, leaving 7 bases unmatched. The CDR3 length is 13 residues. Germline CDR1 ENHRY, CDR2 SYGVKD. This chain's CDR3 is CATQPGGTGELFF. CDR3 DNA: TGTGCCACACAGCCAGGGGGAACCGGGGAGCTGTTTTTT.

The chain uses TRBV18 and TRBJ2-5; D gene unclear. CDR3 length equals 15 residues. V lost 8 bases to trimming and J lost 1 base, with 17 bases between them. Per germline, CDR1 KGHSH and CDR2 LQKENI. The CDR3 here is CASRPRGAFQETQYF. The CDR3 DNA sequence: TGTGCCAGCCGCCCCCGAGGAGCGTTCCAAGAGACCCAGTACTTC.

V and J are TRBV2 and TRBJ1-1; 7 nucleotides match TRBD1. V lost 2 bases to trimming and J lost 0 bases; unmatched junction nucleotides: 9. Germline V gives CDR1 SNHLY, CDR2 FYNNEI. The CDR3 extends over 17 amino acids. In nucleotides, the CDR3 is TGTGCCAGCAGTGAACGGTTCGGGGACAGCGTGAACACTGAAGCTTTCTTT. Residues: CASSERFGDSVNTEAFF.

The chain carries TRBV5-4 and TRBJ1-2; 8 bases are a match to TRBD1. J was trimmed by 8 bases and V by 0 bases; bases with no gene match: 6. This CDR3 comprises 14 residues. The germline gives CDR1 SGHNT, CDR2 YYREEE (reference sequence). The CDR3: CASSLVRGPDGYTF. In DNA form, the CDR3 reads TGTGCCAGCAGCTTGGTCAGGGGGCCGGACGGCTACACCTTC.

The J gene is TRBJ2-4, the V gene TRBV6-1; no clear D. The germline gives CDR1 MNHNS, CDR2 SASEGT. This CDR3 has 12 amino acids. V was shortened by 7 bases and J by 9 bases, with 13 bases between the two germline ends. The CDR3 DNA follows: TGTGCCAGCAATACAGAGACCGGCATTCAGTACTTC. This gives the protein CASNTETGIQYF.

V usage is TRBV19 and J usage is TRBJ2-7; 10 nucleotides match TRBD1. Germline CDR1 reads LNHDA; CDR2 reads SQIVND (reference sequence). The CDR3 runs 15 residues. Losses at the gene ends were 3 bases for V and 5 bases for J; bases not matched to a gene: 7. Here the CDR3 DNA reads TGTGCCAGTAGTATCAGACAGGGGGCTGAAAACGAGCAGTACTTC. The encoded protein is CASSIRQGAENEQYF.

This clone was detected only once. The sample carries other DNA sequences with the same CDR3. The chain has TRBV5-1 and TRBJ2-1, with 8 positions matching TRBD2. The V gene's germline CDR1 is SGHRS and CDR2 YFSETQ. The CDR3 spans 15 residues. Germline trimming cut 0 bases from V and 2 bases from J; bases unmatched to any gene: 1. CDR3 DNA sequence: TGCGCCAGCAGCTTGGCGGGGGGGACCTACAATGAGCAGTTCTTC. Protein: CASSLAGGTYNEQFF.